The rows below give T cell receptor beta chains drawn from one sample of a study of blood T cell repertoires in COVID-19. Profiled with immunoSEQ multiplex PCR; TCRdb holds only in-frame clones, not every one. The sample carries some 340,000 clones, approximately 81% recorded once. Material: peripheral blood. The receptors derive from a woman in her late teens or twenties with acute or convalescent COVID-19. The CDR3 runs from the conserved cysteine through the conserved F or W. Each record gives: CDR3 length, J gene, clone size, V gene, D gene, CDR3 protein. The D gene is left open where the match is weak. Some rows mark clone size as missing; the rest say once, few, many or name a class of expanded clone.

cdr3_length: 15; j_call: TRBJ1-5; clone_size: -; v_call: TRBV21-1; d_call: -; cdr3_aa: CASSKDFQGHGPQHF
cdr3_length: 15; j_call: TRBJ2-3; clone_size: -; v_call: TRBV19; d_call: -; cdr3_aa: CASSLEPATGDTQYF
cdr3_length: 15; j_call: TRBJ2-7; clone_size: -; v_call: TRBV10-1; d_call: TRBD1; cdr3_aa: CASSRSGTDPSEQYF
cdr3_length: 16; j_call: TRBJ1-5; clone_size: -; v_call: TRBV7-8; d_call: -; cdr3_aa: CASSSPQGQGHQPQHF
cdr3_length: 18; j_call: TRBJ1-3; clone_size: -; v_call: TRBV10-3; d_call: -; cdr3_aa: CAITEDVPGSYSGNTIYF
cdr3_length: 15; j_call: TRBJ2-7; clone_size: -; v_call: TRBV19; d_call: TRBD1; cdr3_aa: CASSSTRDRGWEQYF
cdr3_length: 14; j_call: TRBJ2-3; clone_size: -; v_call: TRBV28; d_call: TRBD1; cdr3_aa: CAGGDRVSTDTQYF
cdr3_length: 16; j_call: TRBJ1-2; clone_size: -; v_call: TRBV5-6; d_call: TRBD1; cdr3_aa: CASSLGEAGGFRGYTF
cdr3_length: 17; j_call: TRBJ1-5; clone_size: -; v_call: TRBV7-2; d_call: -; cdr3_aa: CASSLSPVGVLNQPQHF
cdr3_length: 14; j_call: TRBJ2-3; clone_size: once; v_call: TRBV6-5; d_call: -; cdr3_aa: CASSPQAGTDTQYF
cdr3_length: 13; j_call: TRBJ1-2; clone_size: few; v_call: TRBV18; d_call: -; cdr3_aa: CASSPIERNGYTF
cdr3_length: 14; j_call: TRBJ1-1; clone_size: -; v_call: TRBV19; d_call: TRBD1; cdr3_aa: CASTVDRGNTEAFF
cdr3_length: 14; j_call: TRBJ2-5; clone_size: -; v_call: TRBV5-6; d_call: -; cdr3_aa: CASSEEGTWETQYF
cdr3_length: 15; j_call: TRBJ2-5; clone_size: -; v_call: TRBV6-5; d_call: TRBD1; cdr3_aa: CASRDPGQGQETQYF
cdr3_length: 11; j_call: TRBJ1-1; clone_size: -; v_call: TRBV12-3/TRBV12-4; d_call: -; cdr3_aa: CASSSNTEAFF
cdr3_length: 16; j_call: TRBJ1-3; clone_size: once; v_call: TRBV19; d_call: -; cdr3_aa: CASSIGTTSSGNTIYF
cdr3_length: 13; j_call: TRBJ2-7; clone_size: once; v_call: TRBV28; d_call: TRBD1; cdr3_aa: CASALQGAHEQYF
cdr3_length: 15; j_call: TRBJ2-1; clone_size: -; v_call: TRBV29-1; d_call: -; cdr3_aa: CSVEDRTGKRNEQFF
cdr3_length: 13; j_call: TRBJ1-1; clone_size: -; v_call: TRBV19; d_call: -; cdr3_aa: CASSILESSEAFF
cdr3_length: 14; j_call: TRBJ1-2; clone_size: -; v_call: TRBV5-1; d_call: TRBD1; cdr3_aa: CASSGIGTGNGYTF
cdr3_length: 15; j_call: TRBJ2-3; clone_size: -; v_call: TRBV5-1; d_call: -; cdr3_aa: CASSPGAGSTDTQYF
cdr3_length: 15; j_call: TRBJ2-2; clone_size: few; v_call: TRBV18; d_call: TRBD2; cdr3_aa: CASSPGLTNTGELFF
cdr3_length: 22; j_call: TRBJ1-3; clone_size: -; v_call: TRBV15; d_call: TRBD1; cdr3_aa: CATSRETVTLPGQGALGNTIYF
cdr3_length: 14; j_call: TRBJ2-3; clone_size: -; v_call: TRBV4-1; d_call: -; cdr3_aa: CASSQEVTTDTQYF
cdr3_length: 15; j_call: TRBJ2-1; clone_size: -; v_call: TRBV3-1/TRBV3-2; d_call: -; cdr3_aa: CASSRVGSFYNEQFF
cdr3_length: 15; j_call: TRBJ2-1; clone_size: -; v_call: TRBV18; d_call: -; cdr3_aa: CASSPLGGRGNEQFF